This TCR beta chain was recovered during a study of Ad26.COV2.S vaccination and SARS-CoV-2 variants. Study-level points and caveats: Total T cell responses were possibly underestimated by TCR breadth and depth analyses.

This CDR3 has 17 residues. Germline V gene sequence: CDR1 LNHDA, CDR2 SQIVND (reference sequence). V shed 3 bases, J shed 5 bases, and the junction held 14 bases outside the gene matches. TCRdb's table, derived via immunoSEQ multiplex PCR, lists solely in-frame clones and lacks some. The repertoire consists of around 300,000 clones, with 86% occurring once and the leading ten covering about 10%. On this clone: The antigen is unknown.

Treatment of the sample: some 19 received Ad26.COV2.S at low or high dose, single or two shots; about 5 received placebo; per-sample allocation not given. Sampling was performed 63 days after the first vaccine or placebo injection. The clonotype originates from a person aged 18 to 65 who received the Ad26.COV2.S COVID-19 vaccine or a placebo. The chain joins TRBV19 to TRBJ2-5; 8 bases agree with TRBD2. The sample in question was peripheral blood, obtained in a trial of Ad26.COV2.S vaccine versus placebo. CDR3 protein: CASSIPKVAGSGETQYF. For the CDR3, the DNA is TGTGCCAGTAGTATCCCTAAGGTAGCGGGGTCGGGGGAGACCCAGTACTTC.